This T cell receptor (beta chain) derives from a study of T cell repertoires in cytomegalovirus infection (dated 2019 in TCRdb). Looking at the study overall: Alongside well-studied HLA-B-restricted epitopes, the peptide stimulations were aimed at recently identified HLA-C-restricted CMV epitopes, whose presentation resists viral immunomodulation. Donor HLA type was relevant to the analysis, as public TCR beta signatures indicated carriage of CMV infection together with the matching HLA type.

The V and J ends are trimmed by 0 bases and 4 bases, leaving 12 bases between them. Including the terminal cysteine and phenylalanine, the CDR3 comprises 16 residues. Just CDR3 DNA is preserved here, 48 bases in frame from base 1. The germline V gene (reference sequence) sets CDR1 to SEHNR and CDR2 to FQNEAQ. Sequencing was performed on an Illumina HiSeq 1500. TCRdb trimmed the raw reads at Q25, called clones with MiXCR and kept productive beta chains. Rows with one shared CDR3 protein collapse into an entry with the most common genes and DNA. This sample comprises approximately 110,000 distinct CDR3 sequences, 30% to 40% of them detected only once. The ten top clones hold roughly 53% of the sample. What the work shows at the level of the full study, not this receptor alone: The ex vivo response was dominated by HLA-C-restricted CMV-specific TCR beta clonotypes, which also provided the single most frequent clonotype in two of eight donors. In both this cohort and an independent roughly 330-donor cohort, the cumulative frequency of public TCR beta family members distinguished carriers of CMV infection plus the relevant HLA type.

The treatment or condition label, read with the paper, signifies: in vitro stimulation with specific CMV peptide epitopes to enrich CMV-specific T cells. This clonotype was seen a handful of times. Its antigen is not yet known. No base quality values were provided; no much bigger clone lies one nucleotide off. The sequence came from a human donor in good health (CMV status not recorded). Some clones in this sample may be carry-over from other donors' samples. Here the sequenced sample was CD8+ T cells from cultured PBMCs, taken from culture after CMV antigen stimulation. Recombination linked TRBV7-9 to TRBJ1-4; a tentative D match to TRBD1 spans 5 bases. The nucleotide sequence reads TGTGCCAGCAGCTTAGCGGACAAAGCCTTTAATGAAAAACTGTTTTTT. The translation is CASSLADKAFNEKLFF.